This T cell receptor (beta chain) was identified during a study of beta chain features in type 1 diabetes. Study-level background: There was similarity between patients and healthy donors in age, gender and cell yields.

Per donor, one heparinised blood draw averaged about 116 mL. A note on this clone: What it recognizes is unknown.

Sequencing targeted expressed TCRB transcripts, as all isolated RNA had been reverse transcribed. TCRdb's table, derived via immunoSEQ multiplex PCR, lists solely in-frame clones and lacks some. The data show around 200,000 clones, with around an eighth seen just once and about 0.66% held by the top ten. Study-wide results and limits: Type 1 diabetes patients showed fewer insertions and more deletions at VDJ junctions. The naive, central memory and Treg TCRB repertoires showed an apparent similarity that was greater among patients than among healthy donors.

The clonotype comes from a woman between 18 and 29 years old in good health. The sample consisted of central memory CD4+ T cells from blood.

The CDR3 region has the DNA TGCGCCAGTGCCAAGGACAGGGGGGAGACCCAGTACTTC. Encoded protein: CASAKDRGETQYF. The J gene is TRBJ2-5, the V gene TRBV5-1; the match to TRBD1 covers 10 bases. The CDR3 totals 13 residues. The V gene end was trimmed by 8 bases and the J gene end by 5 bases; junction bases not matched to a gene: 6. The germline V gene has CDR1 SGHRS and CDR2 YFSETQ.